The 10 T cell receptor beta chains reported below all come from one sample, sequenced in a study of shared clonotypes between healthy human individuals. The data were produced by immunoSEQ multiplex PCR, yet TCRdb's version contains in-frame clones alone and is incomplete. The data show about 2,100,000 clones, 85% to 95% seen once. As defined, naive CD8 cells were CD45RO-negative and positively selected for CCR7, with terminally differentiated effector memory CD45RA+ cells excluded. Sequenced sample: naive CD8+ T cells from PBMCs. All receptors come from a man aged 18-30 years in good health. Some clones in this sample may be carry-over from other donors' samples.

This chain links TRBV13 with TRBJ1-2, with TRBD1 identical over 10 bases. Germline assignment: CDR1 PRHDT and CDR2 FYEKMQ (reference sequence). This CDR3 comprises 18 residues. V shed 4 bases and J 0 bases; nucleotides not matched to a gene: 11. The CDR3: CASSYGRDRGSANYGYTF. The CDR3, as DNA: TGTGCCAGCAGCTACGGCCGGGACAGGGGATCAGCTAACTATGGCTACACCTTC. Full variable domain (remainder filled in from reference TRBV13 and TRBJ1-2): AAGVIQSPRHLIKEKRETATLKCYPIPRHDTVYWYQQGPGQDPQFLISFYEKMQSDKGSIPDRFSAQQFSDYHSELNMSSLELGDSALYFCASSYGRDRGSANYGYTFGSGTRLTVV.

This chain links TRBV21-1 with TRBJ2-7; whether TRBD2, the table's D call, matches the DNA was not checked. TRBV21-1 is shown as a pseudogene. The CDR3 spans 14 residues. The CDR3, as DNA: TGTGCCAGCAGCAAAAGTATGAGCGCCTACGAGCAGTACTTC. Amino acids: CASSKSMSAYEQYF.

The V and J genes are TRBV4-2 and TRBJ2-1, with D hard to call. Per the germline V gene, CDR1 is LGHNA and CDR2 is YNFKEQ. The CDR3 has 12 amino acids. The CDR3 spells CATLSSYNEQFF. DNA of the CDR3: TGTGCGACTCTCAGCTCCTACAATGAGCAGTTCTTC.

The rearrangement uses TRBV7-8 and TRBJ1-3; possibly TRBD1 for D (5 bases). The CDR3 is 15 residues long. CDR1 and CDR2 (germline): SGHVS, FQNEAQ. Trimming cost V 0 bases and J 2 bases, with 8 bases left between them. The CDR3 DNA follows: TGTGCCAGCAGCTTAGCGATGGGGGCTGGAAACACCATATATTTT. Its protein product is CASSLAMGAGNTIYF.

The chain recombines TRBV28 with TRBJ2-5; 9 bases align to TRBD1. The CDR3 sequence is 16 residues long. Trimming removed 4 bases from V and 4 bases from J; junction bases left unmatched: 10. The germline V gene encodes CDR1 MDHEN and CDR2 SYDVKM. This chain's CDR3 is CASSSTGTGWGETQYF. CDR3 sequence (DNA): TGTGCCAGCAGTTCCACAGGGACAGGGTGGGGAGAGACCCAGTACTTC.

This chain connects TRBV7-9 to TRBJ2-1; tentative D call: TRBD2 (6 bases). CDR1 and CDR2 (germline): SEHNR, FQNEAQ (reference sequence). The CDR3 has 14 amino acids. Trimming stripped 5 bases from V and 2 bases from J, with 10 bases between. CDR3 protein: CASSPERAYNEQFF. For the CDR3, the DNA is TGTGCCAGCAGCCCTGAGCGGGCCTACAATGAGCAGTTCTTC.

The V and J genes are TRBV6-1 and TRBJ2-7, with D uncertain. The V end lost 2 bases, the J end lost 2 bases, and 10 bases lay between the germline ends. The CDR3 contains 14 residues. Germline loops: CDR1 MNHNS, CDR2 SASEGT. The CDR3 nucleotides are TGTGCCAGCAGTGAACTTGTCTTCCCCTACGAGCAGTACTTC. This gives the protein CASSELVFPYEQYF.

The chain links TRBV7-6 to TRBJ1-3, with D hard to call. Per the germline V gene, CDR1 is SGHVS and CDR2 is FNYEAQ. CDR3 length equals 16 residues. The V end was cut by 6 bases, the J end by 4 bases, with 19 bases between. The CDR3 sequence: CASSPSTTPLGNTIYF. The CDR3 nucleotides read TGTGCCAGCAGTCCCTCGACGACCCCGCTCGGAAACACCATATATTTT. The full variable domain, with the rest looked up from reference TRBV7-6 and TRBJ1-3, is GAGVSQSPRYKVTKRGQDVALRCDPISGHVSLYWYRQALGQGPEFLTYFNYEAQQDKSGLPNDRFSAERPEGSISTLTIQRTEQRDSAMYRCASSPSTTPLGNTIYFGEGSWLTVV.

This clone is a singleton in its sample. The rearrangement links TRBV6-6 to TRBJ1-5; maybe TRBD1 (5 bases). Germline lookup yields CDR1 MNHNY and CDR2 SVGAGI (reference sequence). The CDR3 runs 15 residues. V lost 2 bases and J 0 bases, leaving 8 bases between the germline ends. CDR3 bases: TGTGCCAGCAGTTACGGGACCCATAGCAATCAGCCCCAGCATTTT. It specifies CASSYGTHSNQPQHF.

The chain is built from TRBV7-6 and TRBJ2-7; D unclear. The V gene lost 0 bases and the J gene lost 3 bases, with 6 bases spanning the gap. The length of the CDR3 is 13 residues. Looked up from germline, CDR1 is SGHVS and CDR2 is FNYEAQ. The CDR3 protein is CASSLAPNYEQYF. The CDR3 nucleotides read TGTGCCAGCAGCTTAGCTCCAAACTACGAGCAGTACTTC.